One sample yielded the 32 T cell receptor beta chains listed below, sequenced in a study of metastatic and nonmetastatic thyroid tumors. TCRdb re-called clones from the PCR reads using MiXCR. The table includes more than 90,000 clones, roughly 12% detected once. There were no patients who had received any treatment before thyroid surgery. The material sequenced was blood. The receptors come from a female donor with papillary thyroid cancer or a benign thyroid nodule (not recorded which). Some clones in this sample may be carry-over from other donors' samples.

The V gene is TRBV11-2, the J gene TRBJ1-2; possibly TRBD1 for D (6 bases). Trimming took off 5 bases at V and 3 bases at J, with 10 bases between the two ends. This CDR3 is 13 amino acids long. Per germline, CDR1 SGHAT and CDR2 FQNNGV. The DNA for the CDR3 is TGTGCCAGCAGCCCGGACAGTTACTATGGCTACACCTTC. Protein sequence: CASSPDSYYGYTF. Full variable domain (missing parts from reference TRBV11-2 and TRBJ1-2): EAGVAQSPRYKIIEKRQSVAFWCNPISGHATLYWYQQILGQGPKLLIQFQNNGVVDDSQLPKDRFSAERLKGVDSTLKIQPAKLEDSAVYLCASSPDSYYGYTFGSGTRLTVV.

The chain links TRBV30 to TRBJ2-7; D remains unclear. CDR1 is GTSNPN, CDR2 SVGIG, per germline (reference sequence). The length of the CDR3 is 13 residues. V lost 4 bases to trimming and J lost 5 bases, with 15 bases between them. CDR3 nucleotides: TGTGCCTGGATGGTACCAGCGAGGAACGAGCAGTACTTC. It is translated as CAWMVPARNEQYF.

This chain connects TRBV6-2 or TRBV6-3 to TRBJ1-1; possibly TRBD1 for D (5 bases). Germline assignment: CDR1 MNHEY and CDR2 SVGEGT. CDR3 size: 18 residues. Trimming took off 6 bases at V and 4 bases at J, with 27 bases between the two ends. CDR3 bases: TGTGCCAGCAGCCAAGGATCCCCGCGGGGGGTGGTAAGCACTGAAGCTTTCTTT. Translating it yields CASSQGSPRGVVSTEAFF.

A remark on this clone: At one end the junction does not follow the germline gene, possibly because of a read error. The CDR3 reads CASSEIVTPRYEHYF. In DNA form, the CDR3 reads TGTGCCAGCAGTGAAATAGTTACTCCCCGCTACGAGCATTACTTC. The rearrangement uses TRBV6-1 and TRBJ2-7; no clear D. Germline assignment: CDR1 MNHNS and CDR2 SASEGT. The length of the CDR3 is 15 residues.

At least ten counts were recorded for this clone. The V and J genes are TRBV20-1 and TRBJ2-1; TRBD2 aligns across 11 bases. CDR1 is DFQATT and CDR2 is SNEGSKA in the germline V gene (reference sequence). The CDR3 covers 15 residues. The trim removed 3 bases at V and 7 bases at J, leaving 8 bases unmatched. The CDR3 loop is CSASRVSGRGNEQFF. Written as DNA, the CDR3 is TGCAGTGCTAGTCGGGTTAGCGGGAGGGGGAATGAGCAGTTCTTC.

At least ten counts were recorded for this clone. This chain uses TRBV20-1 with TRBJ2-7; 7 bases line up with TRBD1. The CDR3 sequence is 13 residues long. Germline trimming cut 3 bases from V and 4 bases from J; bases unmatched to any gene: 6. The germline CDR1 and CDR2 sequences are DFQATT and SNEGSKA (reference sequence). As DNA, the CDR3 is TGCAGTGCTAGGCCGACAGGGCGTTACGAGCAGTACTTC. It specifies CSARPTGRYEQYF.

This clone was seen only a few times. One end of the junction does not line up with germline, which may come from a read error. J is TRBJ1-1 and V is TRBV2, with D possibly TRBD1 on 6 matching bases. This CDR3 has 14 residues. Germline V gene data show CDR1 as SNHLY and CDR2 as FYNNEI. The CDR3 is CASSYRTENTEAFF. The CDR3 DNA is TGTGCCAGCAGTTATCGGACAGAGAACACCGAAGCTTTCTTT.

J is TRBJ2-7 and V is TRBV2, with unresolved D. This CDR3 spans 12 amino acids. The ends were cut back, 7 bases at V and 7 bases at J, with 14 bases in the middle. In germline, CDR1 is SNHLY, CDR2 FYNNEI. The CDR3 DNA reads TGTGCCAGCATTATAAACGGCTTAGAGCAGTACTTC. Amino acids: CASIINGLEQYF.

The gene calls are TRBV5-1 and TRBJ2-3; 7 positions agree with TRBD2. The germline gives CDR1 SGHRS, CDR2 YFSETQ. Germline trimming cut 1 base from V and 2 bases from J; bases unmatched to any gene: 4. This CDR3 has 15 amino acids. The DNA of the CDR3 is TGCGCCAGCAGCTTGCTGGGGGGGTCCACAGATACGCAGTATTTT. Translation gives CASSLLGGSTDTQYF.

The table lists this clone with many counts. This chain uses TRBV9 with TRBJ2-2; TRBD1 agrees at 9 bases. In germline, CDR1 is SGDLS, CDR2 YYNGEE. The CDR3 covers 15 residues. The V gene end was trimmed by 5 bases and the J gene end by 5 bases; junction bases not matched to a gene: 7. DNA for the CDR3: TGTGCCAGCAGTGCGGGACAGGGCTTTACCGGGGAGCTGTTTTTT. Amino acids: CASSAGQGFTGELFF.

In its sample, this clone was seen a few times. The rearrangement links TRBV25-1 to TRBJ2-7; 12 positions agree with TRBD2. Looked up from germline, CDR1 is MGHDK and CDR2 is SYGVNS. The V segment lost 7 bases and the J segment 3 bases; nucleotides outside the gene matches: 10. The CDR3 contains 16 residues. The CDR3, as DNA: TGTGCCAGCATCGATAATCTAGCGGGAGGGATCTACGAGCAGTACTTC. It yields the protein CASIDNLAGGIYEQYF.

The chain carries TRBV6-1 and TRBJ1-5, with D uncertain. Germline CDR1 and CDR2: MNHNS and SASEGT. The CDR3 runs to 13 residues. V dropped 5 bases and J dropped 14 bases, with 19 bases sitting between them. The CDR3, as DNA: TGTGCCAGCAGTAGCCGGGAGGCTCAACCCAAGCATTTT. This sequence encodes CASSSREAQPKHF.

The sample holds many counts of this clone. This chain connects TRBV6-6 to TRBJ1-2; perhaps TRBD1 as D (5 bases). Germline values: CDR1 MNHNY, CDR2 SVGAGI (reference sequence). The CDR3 is 13 residues long. V gave up 2 bases and J gave up 7 bases, with 11 bases separating them. This CDR3 is CASSYDSTSGYTF. CDR3 nucleotide sequence: TGTGCCAGCAGTTACGACAGTACGTCTGGCTACACCTTC.

This clone has ten or more counts. The rearrangement joins TRBV7-9 to TRBJ2-5, with a possible D match to TRBD2 (5 bases). V was trimmed by 4 bases and J by 2 bases, leaving 14 bases between them. Germline V gene data show CDR1 as SEHNR and CDR2 as FQNEAQ (reference sequence). The CDR3 covers 15 residues. CDR3 sequence reads: CASSSLPPGQETQYF. In nucleotides, the CDR3 is TGTGCCAGCAGCTCCCTCCCCCCGGGACAAGAGACCCAGTACTTC.

Ten or more counts support this clone. This chain uses TRBV18 with TRBJ2-7; 7 bases fit TRBD1. The CDR3 sequence is 14 residues long. V shed 5 bases, J shed 2 bases, and the junction held 6 bases outside the gene matches. From germline, CDR1 is KGHSH and CDR2 LQKENI. CDR3 protein: CASSFSQGTYEQYF. In nucleotides, the CDR3 is TGTGCCAGCTCATTTTCACAGGGGACCTACGAGCAGTACTTC.

The table lists this clone with a few counts. The rearrangement joins TRBV28 to TRBJ2-2, with D hard to call. Germline V gene sequence: CDR1 MDHEN, CDR2 SYDVKM. V lost 6 bases to trimming and J lost 8 bases, with 16 bases between them. The CDR3 loop spans 14 amino acids. CDR3 residues: CASRSPRVRGELFF. For the CDR3, the DNA is TGTGCCAGCAGATCCCCCCGGGTGAGAGGGGAGCTGTTTTTT.

The sample holds a few counts of this clone. The V and J genes are TRBV6-2 or TRBV6-3 and TRBJ1-2; TRBD1 might be the D (6 bases). V shed 0 bases and J shed 8 bases, with 16 bases lying between them. Germline loops: CDR1 MNHEY, CDR2 SVGEGT. The CDR3 consists of 15 residues. CDR3 amino acids: CASSYSASTGYGYTF. The CDR3 coding sequence is TGTGCCAGCAGTTACTCGGCCTCAACAGGGTACGGCTACACCTTC.

This clone was picked up a small number of times. The junction differs from germline at one of its ends, possibly a read error. This chain connects TRBV2 to TRBJ2-6, with D perhaps given as TRBD1 or TRBD2 (5 bases each). This CDR3 has 14 residues. Germline-derived CDR1 and CDR2 are SNHLY and FYNNEI. The CDR3 reads CASSRTHGDNVLTF. The CDR3 bases are TGTGCCAGCAGTAGGACACACGGGGACAACGTCCTGACTTTC.

This clone was observed a few times. The rearrangement links TRBV6-2 or TRBV6-3 to TRBJ1-5; no clear D. The germline V gene encodes CDR1 MNHEY and CDR2 SVGEGT. The ends were cut back, 7 bases at V and 3 bases at J, with 19 bases in the middle. The CDR3 has 16 amino acids. The CDR3 loop reads CASISHQCFDNQPQHF. The CDR3 bases are TGTGCCAGCATATCGCATCAGTGTTTCGACAATCAGCCCCAGCATTTT.

This clone was counted ten times or more. The genes are TRBV7-2 and TRBJ1-5; no definite D call. Germline V gene lookup returns CDR1 SGHTA and CDR2 FQGNSA. The CDR3 covers 14 residues. Trimming took 1 base from V and 3 from J, leaving 7 bases between them. DNA of the CDR3: TGTGCCAGCAGCTTAGGGTCGAACAATCAGCCCCAGCATTTT. Protein product: CASSLGSNNQPQHF.

This clone was observed many times. The chain carries TRBV28 and TRBJ2-1; 8 bases are shared with TRBD2. V lost 1 base and J lost 8; bases outside the gene matches: 7. The germline CDR1 and CDR2 sequences are MDHEN and SYDVKM. The CDR3 loop spans 15 amino acids. The CDR3 reads CASSLSPFSGDEQFF. The CDR3 DNA reads as TGTGCCAGCAGTTTATCCCCCTTTAGCGGGGATGAGCAGTTCTTC.

This clone was counted a few times. V usage is TRBV29-1 and J usage is TRBJ2-1; 15 positions agree with TRBD2. The CDR3 runs 18 residues. With V trimmed by 7 bases and J by 8 bases, 18 bases remained unmatched. Germline loops: CDR1 SQVTM, CDR2 ANQGSEA. DNA of the CDR3: TGCAGCGGGGATACTGGGACTAGCGGGAGGAGTTCGGATGATGAGCAGTTCTTC. As protein: CSGDTGTSGRSSDDEQFF.

This clone came up many times. The V call is TRBV28, the J call TRBJ2-3, with D maybe TRBD1 (6 bases). Germline CDR1 reads MDHEN; CDR2 reads SYDVKM. V shed 2 bases and J shed 1 base, with 13 bases lying between them. CDR3 size: 16 residues. The CDR3 reads CASSLQMGHGTDTQYF. The CDR3 bases are TGTGCCAGCAGTTTACAGATGGGACACGGCACAGATACGCAGTATTTT.

CDR3 in amino acids: CSASLSGIPYNEQFF. As DNA, the CDR3 is TGCAGTGCTAGCCTTAGCGGGATACCCTACAATGAGCAGTTCTTC. The V call is TRBV20-1, the J call TRBJ2-1, with TRBD2 identical over 8 bases. CDR1 DFQATT and CDR2 SNEGSKA come from the germline V gene (reference sequence). The CDR3 is 15 amino acids. The J segment lost 2 bases and the V segment lost 3 bases, leaving 6 bases of the junction unmatched.

Ten or more counts support this clone. CDR3 sequence (DNA): TGTGCCAGCAGTCTCACATTAGCGGGAGGTAGCACAGATACGCAGTATTTT. Amino acid sequence: CASSLTLAGGSTDTQYF. This chain links TRBV2 with TRBJ2-3, with TRBD2 identical over 10 bases. V was pared by 5 bases and J by 0 bases, with 8 bases of the junction left unmatched. CDR1 SNHLY and CDR2 FYNNEI come from the germline V gene. This CDR3 has 17 residues.

This clone was detected many times. The chain combines TRBV10-3 with TRBJ2-3; TRBD2 agrees at 9 bases. Germline CDR1 ENHRY, CDR2 SYGVKD. J lost 6 bases, V lost 4 bases, and 5 bases had no gene match. The CDR3 is 14 amino acids. CDR3 DNA sequence: TGTGCCATCAGTGTAGCGGGAGCAGGGGATACGCAGTATTTT. Protein sequence: CAISVAGAGDTQYF.

The chain carries TRBV6-1 and TRBJ2-2, with 11 bases that match TRBD1. Germline CDR1 MNHNS, CDR2 SASEGT. V lost 6 bases and J lost 5; bases outside the gene matches: 2. The length of the CDR3 is 14 residues. DNA of the CDR3: TGTGCCAGCAGAGGGACAGGGGGGACCGGGGAGCTGTTTTTT. It specifies CASRGTGGTGELFF.

In this sample, this clone turned up many times. The chain joins TRBV11-2 to TRBJ2-7; D is undetermined. The germline CDR1 and CDR2 sequences are SGHAT and FQNNGV. Trimming cost V 4 bases and J 6 bases, with 7 bases left between them. CDR3 size: 11 residues. The CDR3 bases are TGTGCCAGCAGCTCACTCCGCGAGCAGTACTTC. Amino acid sequence: CASSSLREQYF.

Many counts were recorded for this clone. Here the CDR3 reads CASSSQYEQYF. The CDR3 coding sequence is TGTGCCAGCAGTTCCCAATACGAGCAGTACTTC. This chain uses TRBV6-5 with TRBJ2-7; D call uncertain. V was pared by 4 bases and J by 4 bases, with 5 bases between. The CDR3 loop spans 11 amino acids. CDR1 MNHEY and CDR2 SVGAGI come from the germline V gene.

This clone was detected a few times. A much larger clone lies a single base off, so this may be a read error. The genes are TRBV2 and TRBJ2-5; a weak D match, TRBD2 (5 bases). Germline CDR1 and CDR2: SNHLY and FYNNEI. Trimming took off 6 bases at V and 2 bases at J, with 19 bases between the two ends. CDR3 length: 16 residues. CDR3 DNA: TGTGCCAGCAGGGAACGAGCCGTGACTACTCAAGAGACCCAGTACTTC. It codes for CASRERAVTTQETQYF. The full variable domain, its missing parts supplied by reference TRBV2 and TRBJ2-5, is EPEVTQTPSHQVTQMGQEVILRCVPISNHLYFYWYRQILGQKVEFLVSFYNNEISEKSEIFDDQFSVERPDGSNFTLKIRSTKLEDSAMYFCASRERAVTTQETQYFGPGTRLLVL.

In its sample, this clone was seen many times. The V and J genes are TRBV4-3 and TRBJ1-4; D is uncertain. The CDR3 contains 14 residues. V lost 0 bases, J lost 8 bases, and 10 bases lay in between. The germline gives CDR1 LGHNA, CDR2 YSLEER. The CDR3 here is CASSQDGLGEKLFF. In DNA form, the CDR3 reads TGCGCCAGCAGCCAAGATGGGCTGGGGGAAAAACTGTTTTTT.

Details on this clone: This may come from a read error, since a much larger clone is one base off. V and J are TRBV14 and TRBJ2-7, with unresolved D. Germline CDR1 reads SGHDN; CDR2 reads FVKESK. The CDR3 is 11 residues long. CDR3 amino acids: CASIQLYEQYF. CDR3 sequence (DNA): TGTGCCAGCATCCAACTATACGAGCAGTACTTC.